Shown below are 30 T cell receptor beta chains from a single sample sequenced in a study of shared clonotypes between healthy human individuals. Positively selected for CCR7, the CD45RO-negative cells used as naive CD8 cells excluded terminally differentiated effector memory CD45RA+ cells. The method was immunoSEQ multiplex PCR; TCRdb's version includes in-frame clones alone and lacks a portion of them. The sample carries roughly 2,000,000 clones, 85% to 95% recorded once. Input material: naive CD8+ T cells from PBMCs. The source is a man younger than 30 in good health. Some clones in this sample may be carry-over from other donors' samples.

The chain joins TRBV4-1 to TRBJ2-1, with 10 positions matching TRBD1. CDR3 size: 17 residues. Per the germline V gene, CDR1 is MGHRA and CDR2 is YSYEKL. V gave up 1 base and J gave up 8 bases; unmatched junction bases: 11. CDR3 nucleotides: TGCGCCAGCAGCCAAGGTCATGGGACAGGGGTTAGGGATGAGCAGTTCTTC. This encodes CASSQGHGTGVRDEQFF.

This chain joins TRBV9 and TRBJ2-7; D is undetermined. CDR3 length equals 13 residues. Germline V gene sequence: CDR1 SGDLS, CDR2 YYNGEE. The V end was cut by 2 bases, the J end by 4 bases, with 10 bases between. The CDR3 DNA reads TGTGCCAGCAGCGTGAGACCCGGGTACGAGCAGTACTTC. Its translation: CASSVRPGYEQYF. Based on the CDR3 plus reference TRBV9 and TRBJ2-7, the full variable domain is DSGVTQTPKHLITATGQRVTLRCSPRSGDLSVYWYQQSLDQGLQFLIQYYNGEERAKGNILERFSAQQFPDLHSELNLSSLELGDSALYFCASSVRPGYEQYFGPGTRLTVT.

The gene calls are TRBV6-1 and TRBJ2-7; a possible D gene is TRBD1 (6 bases). The germline V and J ends were trimmed by 9 bases and 1 base, with 16 bases remaining between them. Germline loops: CDR1 MNHNS, CDR2 SASEGT. The CDR3 has 14 amino acids. Here the CDR3 DNA reads TGTGCCAGTAAAGAACAGGGATGGTCCTACGAGCAGTACTTC. The encoded protein is CASKEQGWSYEQYF.

This chain links TRBV7-9 with TRBJ2-3; the match to TRBD1 covers 7 bases. The V segment lost 5 bases and the J segment 2 bases; nucleotides outside the gene matches: 10. Per germline, CDR1 SEHNR and CDR2 FQNEAQ (reference sequence). This CDR3 is 16 amino acids long. The CDR3 spells CASSPRGTANTDTQYF. The CDR3 DNA follows: TGTGCCAGCAGCCCCAGGGGGACAGCAAACACAGATACGCAGTATTTT.

In the case of this clone: Other DNA sequences in the same sample also yield this CDR3. The chain uses TRBV10-3 and TRBJ2-7, with D uncertain. CDR3 size: 12 residues. Germline values: CDR1 ENHRY, CDR2 SYGVKD. V lost 3 bases, J lost 0 bases, and 3 bases lay in between. In nucleotides, the CDR3 is TGTGCCATCAGTGATGGCTCCTACGAGCAGTACTTC. It translates to CAISDGSYEQYF.

With respect to this clone: The sample contains more than one DNA sequence encoding this CDR3. This chain uses TRBV7-9 with TRBJ1-1; perhaps TRBD1 as D (5 bases). The V and J ends lost 0 bases and 1 base respectively, with 6 bases between them. CDR1 SEHNR and CDR2 FQNEAQ come from the germline V gene (reference sequence). The CDR3 is made up of 14 amino acids. CDR3 sequence: CASSLAGQNTEAFF. DNA of the CDR3: TGTGCCAGCAGCTTAGCGGGGCAGAACACTGAAGCTTTCTTT.

The gene calls are TRBV6-6 and TRBJ2-3, with D unclear. Germline CDR1 reads MNHNY; CDR2 reads SVGAGI (reference sequence). This CDR3 has 15 amino acids. Between the trimmed V and J ends, which lost 4 bases and 3 bases, there was a span of 14 bases. CDR3 sequence (DNA): TGTGCCAGCAGTTGGATCGGGTCCGGGACAGATACGCAGTATTTT. Protein sequence: CASSWIGSGTDTQYF.

The rearrangement links TRBV28 to TRBJ2-4; 7 positions agree with TRBD1. The CDR3 loop spans 16 amino acids. The J segment lost 5 bases and the V segment lost 4 bases, leaving 11 bases of the junction unmatched. Germline values: CDR1 MDHEN, CDR2 SYDVKM. CDR3 in amino acids: CASSSGQLRQENIQYF. The CDR3 bases are TGTGCCAGCAGTTCGGGACAGCTCCGACAAGAAAACATTCAGTACTTC.

CDR3 DNA sequence: TGTGCCAGCAGCTCTACGGGCGGGAATGAGCAGTTCTTC. It translates to CASSSTGGNEQFF. The rearrangement links TRBV9 to TRBJ2-1, with TRBD2 as a possible D gene (5 bases). V was trimmed by 4 bases and J by 7 bases, leaving 12 bases between them. The CDR3 covers 13 residues. Germline V gene data show CDR1 as SGDLS and CDR2 as YYNGEE.

Points on this clone: The sample contains more than one DNA sequence encoding this CDR3. The chain is built from TRBV11-2 and TRBJ2-2; a weak D match, TRBD1 (5 bases). The germline V gene has CDR1 SGHAT and CDR2 FQNNGV. The CDR3 consists of 13 residues. The germline V and J ends were trimmed by 5 bases and 4 bases, with 8 bases remaining between them. This chain's CDR3 is CASSLGATGELFF. CDR3 in DNA: TGTGCCAGCAGCCTAGGGGCCACCGGGGAGCTGTTTTTT. The full variable domain, completed using reference TRBV11-2 and TRBJ2-2, is EAGVAQSPRYKIIEKRQSVAFWCNPISGHATLYWYQQILGQGPKLLIQFQNNGVVDDSQLPKDRFSAERLKGVDSTLKIQPAKLEDSAVYLCASSLGATGELFFGEGSRLTVL.

This chain links TRBV25-1 with TRBJ2-1; tentative D call: TRBD1 (6 bases). The CDR3 has 15 amino acids. Germline V gene sequence: CDR1 MGHDK, CDR2 SYGVNS. V dropped 6 bases and J dropped 3 bases, with 15 bases sitting between them. Here the CDR3 DNA reads TGTGCCAGCAGCCCCCCCGACAGGTTCTACAATGAGCAGTTCTTC. Protein sequence: CASSPPDRFYNEQFF.

The chain has TRBV29-1 and TRBJ1-2; no firm D call. Germline V gene sequence: CDR1 SQVTM, CDR2 ANQGSEA. V shed 3 bases and J shed 2 bases, with 10 bases lying between them. CDR3 size: 13 residues. Written as DNA, the CDR3 is TGCAGCGTTGATGAGGGCGGGAACTATGGCTACACCTTC. Translating it yields CSVDEGGNYGYTF.

The chain carries TRBV28 and TRBJ2-2; 7 bases align to TRBD1. The CDR3 consists of 13 residues. Germline-derived CDR1 and CDR2 are MDHEN and SYDVKM. The J segment lost 7 bases and the V segment lost 5 bases, leaving 4 bases of the junction unmatched. The CDR3 DNA reads TGTGCCAGCAGTCACAGGGGTCTCGGGGAGCTGTTTTTT. Protein: CASSHRGLGELFF. Full variable domain (missing parts from reference TRBV28 and TRBJ2-2): DVKVTQSSRYLVKRTGEKVFLECVQDMDHENMFWYRQDPGLGLRLIYFSYDVKMKEKGDIPEGYSVSREKKERFSLILESASTNQTSMYLCASSHRGLGELFFGEGSRLTVL.

The rearrangement uses TRBV21-1 and TRBJ1-1. TRBV21-1 is a documented pseudogene. The CDR3 has 19 residues. DNA for the CDR3: TGTGCCAGCAGCAAACTCCTTGAGGGAGGGAGGGTCCAAAACACTGAAGCTTTCTTT. It translates to CASSKLLEGGRVQNTEAFF.

The CDR3 sequence: CASSVELAGNNEQFF. The CDR3 DNA reads as TGTGCCAGCAGCGTAGAACTAGCGGGAAACAATGAGCAGTTCTTC. The rearrangement joins TRBV9 to TRBJ2-1; TRBD2 matches 10 bases. V lost 0 bases to trimming and J lost 5 bases; unmatched junction nucleotides: 2. This CDR3 has 15 residues. CDR1 SGDLS and CDR2 YYNGEE come from the germline V gene. The variable domain in full, with the rest retrieved from reference TRBV9 and TRBJ2-1, is DSGVTQTPKHLITATGQRVTLRCSPRSGDLSVYWYQQSLDQGLQFLIQYYNGEERAKGNILERFSAQQFPDLHSELNLSSLELGDSALYFCASSVELAGNNEQFFGPGTRLTVL.

The chain recombines TRBV4-2 with TRBJ2-7; unclear D gene. Germline V gene data show CDR1 as LGHNA and CDR2 as YNFKEQ. The V end lost 0 bases, the J end lost 3 bases, and 18 bases lay between the germline ends. The CDR3 is 17 amino acids. CDR3 DNA sequence: TGTGCCAGCAGCCAAGATCATACTGACACGACTTACTACGAGCAGTACTTC. Its translation is CASSQDHTDTTYYEQYF.

V and J are TRBV11-2 and TRBJ1-1, with D uncertain. The germline V gene encodes CDR1 SGHAT and CDR2 FQNNGV. Between the trimmed V and J ends, which lost 0 bases and 5 bases, there was a span of 16 bases. The CDR3 is made up of 16 amino acids. CDR3 bases: TGTGCCAGCAGCTTAGATTACCCGGGGATGGTGACTGAAGCTTTCTTT. This encodes CASSLDYPGMVTEAFF.

The chain links TRBV27 to TRBJ2-7; the D gene could be TRBD1 or TRBD2 (6 bases each). This CDR3 contains 14 residues. In germline, CDR1 is MNHEY, CDR2 SMNVEV (reference sequence). Trimming left V 8 bases short and J 3 bases short, with 17 bases between. CDR3 nucleotides: TGTGCCAGCTCAGGGTCGGGGGCTGGCTACGAGCAGTACTTC. Protein sequence: CASSGSGAGYEQYF.

This clone occurred once. CDR3 in DNA: TGTGCCAGTAGTATCTTTAGGTTGAACACTGAAGCTTTCTTT. This sequence encodes CASSIFRLNTEAFF. The rearrangement links TRBV19 to TRBJ1-1; D remains ambiguous. Germline CDR1 reads LNHDA; CDR2 reads SQIVND (reference sequence). The CDR3 has 14 residues. Trimming cost V 3 bases and J 0 bases, with 8 bases left between them.

This chain uses TRBV5-4 with TRBJ2-3; D perhaps matches TRBD2 (6 bases). Germline V gives CDR1 SGHNT, CDR2 YYREEE (reference sequence). The CDR3 has 16 residues. V was pared by 4 bases and J by 4 bases, with 19 bases between. DNA of the CDR3: TGTGCCAGCAGCCCGTTTGTCTTGCGGGGTCCAGATACGCAGTATTTT. It specifies CASSPFVLRGPDTQYF.

The chain carries TRBV19 and TRBJ1-1, with 7 bases aligning to TRBD1. V lost 4 bases, J lost 1 base, and 12 bases stayed unmatched. The CDR3 sequence is 17 residues long. Germline CDR1 reads LNHDA; CDR2 reads SQIVND (reference sequence). The CDR3 DNA follows: TGTGCCAGTAGTACGCCGCGATACAGGGGCGAGAACACTGAAGCTTTCTTT. This codes for CASSTPRYRGENTEAFF.

Concerning this clone itself: Other nucleotide sequences in the sample specify the same CDR3. The chain recombines TRBV27 with TRBJ2-7; 10 bases are a match to TRBD1. After removal of 5 bases from V and 2 bases from J, the junction contained 9 bases not matched to a gene. Germline-derived CDR1 and CDR2 are MNHEY and SMNVEV (reference sequence). The CDR3 has 16 amino acids. CDR3 sequence reads: CASSLLTGQGPYEQYF. In nucleotides, the CDR3 is TGTGCCAGCAGTCTACTCACGGGACAGGGGCCCTACGAGCAGTACTTC.

The V call is TRBV7-9, the J call TRBJ1-4, with D unresolved. This CDR3 is 15 amino acids long. The V gene's germline CDR1 is SEHNR and CDR2 FQNEAQ (reference sequence). V lost 4 bases, J lost 8 bases, and 17 bases lay in between. The CDR3 protein is CASSSGVGSGEKLFF. In DNA, the CDR3 is TGTGCCAGCAGCTCAGGCGTGGGCTCAGGCGAAAAACTGTTTTTT.

The chain joins TRBV11-2 to TRBJ2-1; 9 bases fit TRBD2. The CDR3 sequence is 15 residues long. J was trimmed by 6 bases and V by 2 bases; bases with no gene match: 5. Germline V lookup: CDR1 SGHAT, CDR2 FQNNGV. CDR3 loop: CASSLQAGGLNEQFF. DNA of the CDR3: TGTGCCAGCAGCTTACAGGCGGGAGGGCTCAATGAGCAGTTCTTC. The full variable domain, its missing parts supplied by reference TRBV11-2 and TRBJ2-1, is EAGVAQSPRYKIIEKRQSVAFWCNPISGHATLYWYQQILGQGPKLLIQFQNNGVVDDSQLPKDRFSAERLKGVDSTLKIQPAKLEDSAVYLCASSLQAGGLNEQFFGPGTRLTVL.

The V and J genes are TRBV27 and TRBJ2-1, with D perhaps matching TRBD1 or TRBD2 (5 bases each). The CDR3 has 13 amino acids. Germline CDR1 reads MNHEY; CDR2 reads SMNVEV (reference sequence). V lost 2 bases and J lost 9, with 11 bases in between. The chain's CDR3 is CASSLRGAGEQFF. Here the CDR3 DNA reads TGTGCCAGCAGTTTAAGAGGGGCGGGTGAGCAGTTCTTC.

The genes are TRBV10-3 and TRBJ2-2; D unclear. The CDR3 is 15 residues long. Between the trimmed V and J ends, which lost 2 bases and 1 base, there was a span of 8 bases. The germline V gene encodes CDR1 ENHRY and CDR2 SYGVKD. CDR3 amino acids: CAISERTENTGELFF. The CDR3 coding sequence is TGTGCCATCAGTGAGAGGACCGAGAACACCGGGGAGCTGTTTTTT.

This sequence joins TRBV4-2 and TRBJ2-7, with D unresolved. The germline V gene encodes CDR1 LGHNA and CDR2 YNFKEQ. V shed 0 bases and J shed 2 bases, with 11 bases lying between them. The CDR3 totals 15 residues. The CDR3 coding sequence is TGTGCCAGCAGCCAAGAATCAGGCCTACCCTACGAGCAGTACTTC. The encoded protein is CASSQESGLPYEQYF.

The genes are TRBV29-1 and TRBJ2-1; possible D gene TRBD1, 6 bases. Germline CDR1 SQVTM, CDR2 ANQGSEA. This CDR3 has 13 residues. V gave up 2 bases and J gave up 7 bases, with 12 bases separating them. The CDR3 coding sequence is TGCAGCGTTGAAAGGGCAGGGGAAAATGAGCAGTTCTTC. Amino acids: CSVERAGENEQFF.

J is TRBJ1-2 and V is TRBV7-9, with D perhaps TRBD1 (6 bases). The CDR3 runs 15 residues. CDR1 SEHNR and CDR2 FQNEAQ come from the germline V gene (reference sequence). The V and J ends lost 3 bases and 2 bases respectively, with 13 bases between them. CDR3 in DNA: TGTGCCAGCAGCTTGTACGACGGGACAAACTATGGCTACACCTTC. It specifies CASSLYDGTNYGYTF.

Here the CDR3 reads CASSQGVTLANTGELFF. CDR3 coding DNA: TGCGCCAGCAGCCAGGGGGTAACCCTTGCGAACACCGGGGAGCTGTTTTTT. The chain combines TRBV4-3 with TRBJ2-2; D assignment may be TRBD1 or TRBD2 (5 bases each). The CDR3 has 17 amino acids. V lost 3 bases, J lost 0 bases, and 14 bases lay in between. Germline CDR1 is LGHNA and CDR2 is YSLEER.